These T cell receptor beta chains were read from a single sample in a study of T cells in Graves' hyperthyroidism and ophthalmopathy. TCRdb used MiXCR to reprocess the multiplex PCR reads, holding one entry per CDR3 protein. The sample shows about 420,000 distinct CDR3 sequences, roughly 14% of them seen only once. Sequences were obtained from blood. Source of these receptors: a woman aged 18-30 years with Graves' hyperthyroidism. The CDR3 runs from the conserved cysteine through the conserved F or W. The D gene is left open where the match is weak. Size is stated for part of the rows, as once, few or many counts, or as a class when the clone is expanded.

d_call	clone_size	j_call	v_call	cdr3_nt	cdr3_aa
TRBD1	many	TRBJ2-3	TRBV3-1	TGTGCCAGCAGCCAAGATTATCCGGGACAGGGTAGGCCAGATACGCAGTATTTT	CASSQDYPGQGRPDTQYF
TRBD1	once	TRBJ1-3	TRBV10-3	TGTGCCATCGGGCAGAGAGGGACAGCCTCTGGAAACACCATATATTTT	CAIGQRGTASGNTIYF
-	few	TRBJ2-7	TRBV27	TGTGCCAGCATGAGTCCTTTCTCCTACGAGCAGTACTTC	CASMSPFSYEQYF
-	many	TRBJ1-5	TRBV12-3/TRBV12-4	TGTGCCAGCAGTCGGGGGAAGGGTCAGCCCCAGCATTTT	CASSRGKGQPQHF
TRBD1	-	TRBJ2-7	TRBV7-6	TGTGCCAGCAGCAGGGACAGGGCGCGTGAGCAGTACTTC	CASSRDRAREQYF
-	-	TRBJ2-1	TRBV7-3	TGTGCCAGCAGCCCTGGGCCGAGCGGGCAGATTTACAATGAGCAGTTCTTC	CASSPGPSGQIYNEQFF
TRBD2	many	TRBJ2-3	TRBV20-1	TGCAGTGCAGGGACTAGTAGAACAGATACGCAGTATTTT	CSAGTSRTDTQYF
-	-	TRBJ2-1	TRBV7-3	TGTGCCAGCAGCTTCCTAGGCAGTGAGCAGTTCTTC	CASSFLGSEQFF
TRBD2	many	TRBJ2-7	TRBV5-1	TGCGCCAGCAGCTTGGCCGTTAGCGGGAGTGGATACGAGCAGTACTTC	CASSLAVSGSGYEQYF
TRBD1	many	TRBJ2-7	TRBV7-8	TGTGCCAGCAGCCCCCGGGACAGCCTCTCCTACGAGCAGTACTTC	CASSPRDSLSYEQYF
TRBD1	few	TRBJ1-5	TRBV4-1	TGCGCCAGCAGCCTCCTGGGGACAGGGGGGAATCAGCCCCAGCATTTT	CASSLLGTGGNQPQHF
-	many	TRBJ1-1	TRBV5-1	TGCGCCAGCAGCCAAATCCGTTTGGGGGGCCGCACTGAAGCTTTCTTT	CASSQIRLGGRTEAFF
TRBD2	few	TRBJ2-1	TRBV5-8	TGTGCCAGCAGCCTAACGATGACTAGCGAGTCCTACAATGAGCAGTTCTTC	CASSLTMTSESYNEQFF